This record looks at one TCR beta chain sequence and its context. Its antigen is unknown. Relative to the germline gene, one junction end is altered; a read error may explain this. RNA was extracted from bulk tissue without any cell sorting. This non-tumor lung sample came from over 3 cm beyond the tumor edge. TCRbeta libraries were built with three rounds of nested PCR, modified from ARM-PCR. Each CDR3 protein gets one entry after TCRdb re-called the multiplex PCR reads with MiXCR. The sample holds approximately 100,000 distinct CDR3 sequences, around three fifths seen once. This specimen belongs to a study of tumor and adjacent non-tumor tissue in lung cancer. At the level of the study: Stage I to III disease affected ten to eleven men and about 5 women aged roughly 30 to 76. On average, productive TCRbeta reads reached roughly 4 million per sample. The study, taken as a whole, reports: Top 100 clones took a larger repertoire share in normal lung. Patients with more diverse tumor TCRs had worse survival.

This CDR3 spans 17 amino acids. Germline V gives CDR1 MGHRA, CDR2 YSYEKL. The origin of this receptor is a man younger than 40 with non-small cell lung cancer. The sequenced sample consisted of distant non-tumor lung tissue. The genes are TRBV4-1 and TRBJ2-6; a weak D match, TRBD1 (5 bases). The CDR3 DNA reads TGCGCCAGGAGCCAAGAAGGGGTCAGCTCTGGGGCCAACGTCCTGACTTTC. Translation gives CARSQEGVSSGANVLTF.